The TCR beta chain described here comes from a study of T-cell reconstitution after alpha-beta-depleted transplantation in children. The CDR3 consists of 13 residues. CDR1 and CDR2 from the germline V gene are LGHNA and YSLEER. The V and J ends lost 0 bases and 5 bases respectively, with 5 bases between them. Using unique molecular identifiers, the investigators prepared the TCRbeta library. MiXCR, run by TCRdb on the PCR reads, gives a single entry per CDR3 protein. The sample yields about 420,000 distinct CDR3 sequences, about 16% seen once. The gene calls are TRBV4-3 and TRBJ2-1; D gene ambiguous. This material consisted of PBMCs, mostly from graft donor cells, taken 360 days after TCRalphabeta/CD19-depleted stem cell transplant. The TCR originated in a boy younger than two who had a stem cell transplant for Wiskott-Aldrich syndrome, so the T cells may come from the graft donor. The CDR3 here is CASSQDRDNEQFF. The DNA of the CDR3 is TGCGCCAGCAGCCAAGACCGGGACAATGAGCAGTTCTTC.